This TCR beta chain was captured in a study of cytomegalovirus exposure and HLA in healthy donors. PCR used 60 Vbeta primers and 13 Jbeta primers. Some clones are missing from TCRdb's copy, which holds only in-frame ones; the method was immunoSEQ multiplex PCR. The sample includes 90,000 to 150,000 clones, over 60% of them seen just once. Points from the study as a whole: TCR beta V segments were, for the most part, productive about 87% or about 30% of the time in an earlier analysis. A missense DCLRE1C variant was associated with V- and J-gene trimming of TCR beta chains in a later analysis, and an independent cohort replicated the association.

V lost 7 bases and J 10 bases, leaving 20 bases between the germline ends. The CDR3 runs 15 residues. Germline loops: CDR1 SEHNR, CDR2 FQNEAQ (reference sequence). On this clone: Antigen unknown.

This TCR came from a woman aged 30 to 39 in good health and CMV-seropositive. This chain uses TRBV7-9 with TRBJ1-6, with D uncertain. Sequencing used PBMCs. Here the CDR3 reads CASNPTGYRGSPLHF. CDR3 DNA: TGTGCCAGCAACCCAACGGGATATCGGGGATCACCCCTCCACTTT.